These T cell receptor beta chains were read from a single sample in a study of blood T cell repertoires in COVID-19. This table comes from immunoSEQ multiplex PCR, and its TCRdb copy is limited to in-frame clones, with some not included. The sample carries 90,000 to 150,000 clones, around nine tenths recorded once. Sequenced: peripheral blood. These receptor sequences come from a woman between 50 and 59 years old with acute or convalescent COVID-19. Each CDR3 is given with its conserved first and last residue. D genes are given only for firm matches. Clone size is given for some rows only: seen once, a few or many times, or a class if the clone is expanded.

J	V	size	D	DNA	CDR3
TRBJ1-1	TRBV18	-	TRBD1	TGTGCCAGCTCACCCCGGACAGGGTTTGAGAACACTGAAGCTTTCTTT	CASSPRTGFENTEAFF
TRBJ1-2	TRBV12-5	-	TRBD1	TGTGCTAGTGGTTGGAAGGGGGCCGCTAACTATGGCTACACCTTC	CASGWKGAANYGYTF
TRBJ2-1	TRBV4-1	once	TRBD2	TGCGCCAGCAGCCACCTGGGGGGGGACTACAATGAGCAGTTCTTC	CASSHLGGDYNEQFF
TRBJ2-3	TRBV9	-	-	TGTGCCAGCAGCGTTGACCCAGGGTTATCAGATACGCAGTATTTT	CASSVDPGLSDTQYF
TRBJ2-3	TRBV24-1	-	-	TGTGCCACCAGTGATTTCCGCAGGAGGGGCACAGATACGCAGTATTTT	CATSDFRRRGTDTQYF
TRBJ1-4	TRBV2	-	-	TGTGCCAGCGAAAGTACAACTAATGAAAAACTATTTTTT	CASESTTNEKLFF
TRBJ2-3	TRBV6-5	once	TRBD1	TGTGCCGGAGGGCCGGGACAGGGCACAGATACGCAGTATTTT	CAGGPGQGTDTQYF
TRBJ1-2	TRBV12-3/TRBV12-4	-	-	TGTGCCAGCAGTTTGAGGATGGATGGCTACACCTTC	CASSLRMDGYTF
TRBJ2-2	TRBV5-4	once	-	TGTGCCAGCAGCCATATACAGGGGGGGGACACCGGGGAGCTGTTTTTT	CASSHIQGGDTGELFF
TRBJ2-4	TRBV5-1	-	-	TGCGCCAGCAGCTTGGCCGACAGTGTCAAAAACATTCAGTACTTC	CASSLADSVKNIQYF
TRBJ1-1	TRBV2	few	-	TGTGCCACATTACCTCCTCGGGGGTTGAGGGGAGCTTTCTTT	CATLPPRGLRGAFF
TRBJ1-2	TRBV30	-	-	TGTGCCTGGGCTCCCGGGATGGAAAGTGGCTACACCTTC	CAWAPGMESGYTF
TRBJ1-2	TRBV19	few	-	TGTGCCAGTAGTATCCGGTCCGCGTCCGGTAACTATGGCTACACCTTC	CASSIRSASGNYGYTF
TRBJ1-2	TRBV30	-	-	TGTGCCTGGAGTCCCTCAGGGATTAACTATGGCTACACCTTC	CAWSPSGINYGYTF
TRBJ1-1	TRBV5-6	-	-	TGTGCCAGCAGCTTGGGGACAGAAGGAGAAGCTTTCTTT	CASSLGTEGEAFF
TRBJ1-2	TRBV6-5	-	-	TGTGCCAGCAGTTACGTGGGCGACGGCTACACCTTC	CASSYVGDGYTF
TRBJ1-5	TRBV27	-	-	TGTGCCAGCAGTTCCAACAGGGGCAATCAGCCCCAGCATTTT	CASSSNRGNQPQHF
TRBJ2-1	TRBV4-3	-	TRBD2	TGCGCCAGCAGCCAAGACGCGGGGGGCTCATACAATGAGCAGTTCTTC	CASSQDAGGSYNEQFF
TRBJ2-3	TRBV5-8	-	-	TGTGCCAGCAGTTCTGCAACCGGGACAGATACGCAGTATTTT	CASSSATGTDTQYF
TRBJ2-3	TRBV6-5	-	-	TGTGCCAGCAGACTAGTTGGAGGGATGGATACGCAGTATTTT	CASRLVGGMDTQYF
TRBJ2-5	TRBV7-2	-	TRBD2	TGTGCCAGCAGCTTAGATAGGACTAGCGGGCAAGAGACCCAGTACTTC	CASSLDRTSGQETQYF
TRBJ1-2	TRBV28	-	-	TGTGCCAGCAGGGAAGGGGTTAACTATGGCTACACCTTC	CASREGVNYGYTF
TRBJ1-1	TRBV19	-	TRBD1	TGTGCCAGTAGTGTGCGACAGGGGGCAAGTGAAGCTTTCTTT	CASSVRQGASEAFF
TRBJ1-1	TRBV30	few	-	TGTGCCTGGTTGGGGAGGAGGGGCTTGGAAGCTTTCTTT	CAWLGRRGLEAFF
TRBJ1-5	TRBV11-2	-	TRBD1	TGTGCCAGCAGCTTAGGGGGACAGGGCGGCAATCAGCCCCAGCATTTT	CASSLGGQGGNQPQHF
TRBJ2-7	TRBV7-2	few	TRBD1	TGTGCCAGCAGCTCACCGACAGGGTCCCTCTGGGACGAGCAGTACTTC	CASSSPTGSLWDEQYF